This record looks at one TCR beta chain sequence and its context. The CDR3 has 15 residues. The germline V gene has CDR1 SEHNR and CDR2 FQNEAQ (reference sequence). With V trimmed by 6 bases and J by 2 bases, 3 bases remained unmatched. This sample is drawn from a study of T cell responses to AZD1222 COVID-19 vaccine. TCRdb keeps only in-frame clones here, not all; method: immunoSEQ multiplex PCR. This sample has 140,000 to 150,000 clones, with about 93% found just once. V and J are TRBV7-9 and TRBJ1-3; TRBD1 matches 11 bases. This TCR was recovered from an adult in good health. Sequencing used peripheral blood, obtained on day 0 of AZD1222 vaccination. The CDR3: CASRPGQGAGNTIYF. In nucleotides, the CDR3 is TGTGCCAGCAGACCGGGACAGGGGGCTGGAAACACCATATATTTT.